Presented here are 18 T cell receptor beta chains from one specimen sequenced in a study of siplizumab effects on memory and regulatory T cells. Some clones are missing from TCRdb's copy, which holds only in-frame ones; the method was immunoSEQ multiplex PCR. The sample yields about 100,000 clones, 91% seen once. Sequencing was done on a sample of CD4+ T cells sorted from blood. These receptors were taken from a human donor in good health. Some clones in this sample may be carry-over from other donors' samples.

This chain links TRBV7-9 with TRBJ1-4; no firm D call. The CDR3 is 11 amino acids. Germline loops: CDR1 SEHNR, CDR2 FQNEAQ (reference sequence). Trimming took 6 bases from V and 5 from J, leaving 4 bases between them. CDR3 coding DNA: TGTGCCAGCAGACGCAATGAAAAACTGTTTTTT. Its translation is CASRRNEKLFF.

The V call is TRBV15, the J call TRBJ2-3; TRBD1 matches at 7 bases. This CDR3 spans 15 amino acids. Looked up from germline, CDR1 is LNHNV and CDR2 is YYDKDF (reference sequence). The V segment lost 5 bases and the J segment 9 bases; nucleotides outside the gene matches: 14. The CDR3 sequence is CATSAQVSRDRTQYF. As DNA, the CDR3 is TGTGCCACCAGCGCCCAAGTCTCCCGGGACAGAACGCAGTATTTT.

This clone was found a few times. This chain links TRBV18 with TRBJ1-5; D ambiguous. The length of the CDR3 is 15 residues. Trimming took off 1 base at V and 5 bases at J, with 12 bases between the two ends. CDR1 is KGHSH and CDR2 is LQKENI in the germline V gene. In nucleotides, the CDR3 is TGTGCCAGCTCACCACTGGGCAGCCGGGATCAGCCCCAGCATTTT. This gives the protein CASSPLGSRDQPQHF.

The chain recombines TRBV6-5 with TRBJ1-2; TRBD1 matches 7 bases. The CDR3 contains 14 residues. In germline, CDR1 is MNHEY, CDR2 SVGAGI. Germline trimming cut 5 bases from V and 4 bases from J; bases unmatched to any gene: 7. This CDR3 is CASSTDRVGYGYTF. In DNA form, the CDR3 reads TGTGCCAGCAGTACCGACAGGGTCGGCTATGGCTACACCTTC.

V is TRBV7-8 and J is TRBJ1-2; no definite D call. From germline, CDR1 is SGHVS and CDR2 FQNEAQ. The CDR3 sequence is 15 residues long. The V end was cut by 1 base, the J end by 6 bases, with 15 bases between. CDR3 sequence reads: CASSLESYSPHGYTF. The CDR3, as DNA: TGTGCCAGCAGCTTAGAGAGCTATAGCCCTCATGGCTACACCTTC.

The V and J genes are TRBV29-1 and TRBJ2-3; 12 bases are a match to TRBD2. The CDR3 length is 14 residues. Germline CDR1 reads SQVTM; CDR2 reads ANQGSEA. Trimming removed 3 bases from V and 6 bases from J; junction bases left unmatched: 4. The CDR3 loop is CSVETSGSPDTQYF. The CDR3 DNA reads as TGCAGCGTTGAGACTAGCGGGAGCCCTGATACGCAGTATTTT.

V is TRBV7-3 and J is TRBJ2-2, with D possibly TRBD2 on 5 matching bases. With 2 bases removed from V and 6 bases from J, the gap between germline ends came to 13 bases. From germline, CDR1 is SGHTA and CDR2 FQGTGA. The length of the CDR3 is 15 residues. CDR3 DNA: TGTGCCAGCAGCTTATATTCCACTAGGGCCGGGGAGCTGTTTTTT. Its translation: CASSLYSTRAGELFF.

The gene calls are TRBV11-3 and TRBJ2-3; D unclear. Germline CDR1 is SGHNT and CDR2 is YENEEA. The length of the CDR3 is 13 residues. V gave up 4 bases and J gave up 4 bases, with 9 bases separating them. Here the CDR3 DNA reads TGTGCCAGCAGCTCGAGGTTTGCAGATACGCAGTATTTT. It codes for CASSSRFADTQYF.

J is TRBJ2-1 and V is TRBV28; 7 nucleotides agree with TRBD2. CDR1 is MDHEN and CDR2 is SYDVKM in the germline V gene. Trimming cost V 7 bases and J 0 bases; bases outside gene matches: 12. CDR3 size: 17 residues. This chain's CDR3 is CASTRLGGASSYNEQFF. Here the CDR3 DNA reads TGTGCCAGCACCCGCCTGGGAGGGGCGAGCTCCTACAATGAGCAGTTCTTC.

The CDR3 spells CASSADSGSKTQYF. In nucleotides, the CDR3 is TGTGCCAGCAGCGCCGATAGCGGGAGCAAGACCCAGTACTTC. The chain links TRBV11-2 to TRBJ2-5, with 9 bases matching TRBD2. Germline values: CDR1 SGHAT, CDR2 FQNNGV. V was pared by 5 bases and J by 6 bases, with 7 bases of the junction left unmatched. The CDR3 runs to 14 residues.

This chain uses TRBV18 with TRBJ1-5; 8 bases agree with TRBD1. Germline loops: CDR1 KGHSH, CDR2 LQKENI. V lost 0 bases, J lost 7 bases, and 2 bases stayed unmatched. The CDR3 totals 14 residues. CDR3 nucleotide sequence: TGTGCCAGCTCACCACCGGGACAGGCGCAGCCCCAGCATTTT. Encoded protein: CASSPPGQAQPQHF. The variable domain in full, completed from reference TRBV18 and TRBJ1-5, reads NAGVMQNPRHLVRRRGQEARLRCSPMKGHSHVYWYRQLPEEGLKFMVYLQKENIIDESGMPKERFSAEFPKEGPSILRIQQVVRGDSAAYFCASSPPGQAQPQHFGDGTRLSIL.

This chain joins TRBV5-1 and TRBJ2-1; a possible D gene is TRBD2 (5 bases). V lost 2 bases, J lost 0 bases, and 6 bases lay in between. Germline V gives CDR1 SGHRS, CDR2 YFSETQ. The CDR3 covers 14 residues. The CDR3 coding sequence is TGCGCCAGCAGCTTAAGCGGCTCCTACAATGAGCAGTTCTTC. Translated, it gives CASSLSGSYNEQFF.

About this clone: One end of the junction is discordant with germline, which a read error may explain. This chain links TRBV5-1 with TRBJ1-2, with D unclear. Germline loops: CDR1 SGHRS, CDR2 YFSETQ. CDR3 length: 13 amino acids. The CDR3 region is CASSLDGYYGYAF. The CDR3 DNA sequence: TGCGCCAGCAGCTTAGACGGATACTATGGCTACGCCTTC. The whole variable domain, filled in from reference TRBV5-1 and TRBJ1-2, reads KAGVTQTPRYLIKTRGQQVTLSCSPISGHRSVSWYQQTPGQGLQFLFEYFSETQRNKGNFPGRFSGRQFSNSRSEMNVSTLELGDSALYLCASSLDGYYGYAFGSGTRLTVV.

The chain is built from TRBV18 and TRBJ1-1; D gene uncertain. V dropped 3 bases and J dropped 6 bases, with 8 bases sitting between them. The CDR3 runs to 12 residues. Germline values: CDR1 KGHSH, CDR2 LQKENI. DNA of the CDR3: TGTGCCAGCTCACCTAGTAACGCTGAAGCTTTCTTT. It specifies CASSPSNAEAFF.

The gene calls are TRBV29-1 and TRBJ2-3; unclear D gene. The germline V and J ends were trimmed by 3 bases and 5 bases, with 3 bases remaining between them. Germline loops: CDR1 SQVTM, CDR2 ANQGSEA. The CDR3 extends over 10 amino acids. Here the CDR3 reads CSVEEDTQYF. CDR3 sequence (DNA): TGCAGCGTTGAGGAAGATACGCAGTATTTT.

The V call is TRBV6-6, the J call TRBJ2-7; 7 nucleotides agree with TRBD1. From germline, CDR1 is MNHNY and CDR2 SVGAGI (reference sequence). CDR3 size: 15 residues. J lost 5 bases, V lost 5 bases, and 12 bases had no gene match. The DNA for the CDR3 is TGTGCCAGCAGTCTACAACAGGGGTTTGGAAACGAGCAGTACTTC. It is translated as CASSLQQGFGNEQYF.

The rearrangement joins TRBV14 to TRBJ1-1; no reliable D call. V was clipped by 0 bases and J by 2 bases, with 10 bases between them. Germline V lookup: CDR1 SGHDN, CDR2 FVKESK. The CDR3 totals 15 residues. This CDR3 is CASSQDLGSNTEAFF. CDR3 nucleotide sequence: TGTGCCAGCAGCCAAGATCTTGGGAGTAACACTGAAGCTTTCTTT.

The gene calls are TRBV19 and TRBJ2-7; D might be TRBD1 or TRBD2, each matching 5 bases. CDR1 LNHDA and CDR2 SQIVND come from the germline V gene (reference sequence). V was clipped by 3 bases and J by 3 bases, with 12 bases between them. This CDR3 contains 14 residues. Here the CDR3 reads CASSIAGRGYEQYF. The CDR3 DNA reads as TGTGCCAGTAGTATTGCAGGGAGAGGCTACGAGCAGTACTTC.